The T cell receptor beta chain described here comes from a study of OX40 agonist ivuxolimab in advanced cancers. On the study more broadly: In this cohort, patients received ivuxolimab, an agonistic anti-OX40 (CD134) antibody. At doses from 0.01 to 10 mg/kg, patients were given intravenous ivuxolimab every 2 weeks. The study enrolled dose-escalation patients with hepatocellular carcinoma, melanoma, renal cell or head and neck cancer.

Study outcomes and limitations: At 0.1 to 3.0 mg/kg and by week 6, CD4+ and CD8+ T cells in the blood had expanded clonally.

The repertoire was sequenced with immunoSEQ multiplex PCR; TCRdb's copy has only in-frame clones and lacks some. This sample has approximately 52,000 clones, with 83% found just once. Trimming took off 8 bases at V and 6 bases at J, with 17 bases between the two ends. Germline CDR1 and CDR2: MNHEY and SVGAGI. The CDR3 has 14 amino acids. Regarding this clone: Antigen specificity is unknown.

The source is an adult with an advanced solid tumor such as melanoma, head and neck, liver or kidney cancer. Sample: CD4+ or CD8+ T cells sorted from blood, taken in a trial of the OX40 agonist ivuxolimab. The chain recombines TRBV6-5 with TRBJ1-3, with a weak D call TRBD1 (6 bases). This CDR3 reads CASQLGGSVNTIYF. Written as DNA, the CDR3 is TGTGCCAGCCAGCTCGGGGGCTCGGTAAACACCATATATTTT.